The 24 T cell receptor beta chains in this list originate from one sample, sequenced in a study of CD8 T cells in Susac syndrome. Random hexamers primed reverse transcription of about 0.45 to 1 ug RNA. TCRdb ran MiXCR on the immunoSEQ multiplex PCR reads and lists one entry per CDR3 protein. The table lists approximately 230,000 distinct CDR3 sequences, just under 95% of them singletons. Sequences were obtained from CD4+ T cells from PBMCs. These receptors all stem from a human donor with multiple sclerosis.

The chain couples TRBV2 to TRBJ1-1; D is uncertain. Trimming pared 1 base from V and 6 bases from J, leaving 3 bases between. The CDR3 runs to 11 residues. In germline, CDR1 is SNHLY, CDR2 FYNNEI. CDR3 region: CASSEVSEAFF. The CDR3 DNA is TGTGCCAGCAGTGAAGTGTCTGAAGCTTTCTTT.

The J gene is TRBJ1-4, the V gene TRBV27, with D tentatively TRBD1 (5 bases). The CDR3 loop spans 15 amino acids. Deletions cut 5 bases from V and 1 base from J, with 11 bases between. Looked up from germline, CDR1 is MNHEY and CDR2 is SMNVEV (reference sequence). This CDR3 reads CASSPLGGTNEKLFF. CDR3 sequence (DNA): TGTGCCAGCAGTCCTTTGGGGGGAACTAATGAAAAACTGTTTTTT.

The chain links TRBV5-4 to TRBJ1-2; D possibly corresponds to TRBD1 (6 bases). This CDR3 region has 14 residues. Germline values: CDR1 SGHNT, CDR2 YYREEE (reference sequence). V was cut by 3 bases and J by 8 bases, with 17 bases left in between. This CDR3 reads CASSSVGQGLGYTF. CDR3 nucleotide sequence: TGTGCCAGCAGCTCCGTGGGGCAGGGGCTAGGCTACACCTTC.

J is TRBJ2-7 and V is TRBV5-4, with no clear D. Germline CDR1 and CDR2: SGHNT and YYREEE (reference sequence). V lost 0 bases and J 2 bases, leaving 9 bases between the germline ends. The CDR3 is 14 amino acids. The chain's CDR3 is CASSLDPVAYEQYV. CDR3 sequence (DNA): TGTGCCAGCAGCTTGGATCCGGTAGCCTACGAGCAGTACGTC.

As DNA, the CDR3 is TGCAGTGCCTCCCTCAACACCGGGGAGCTGTTTTTT. It specifies CSASLNTGELFF. This chain uses TRBV20-1 with TRBJ2-2; D uncertain. The germline V gene encodes CDR1 DFQATT and CDR2 SNEGSKA (reference sequence). The CDR3 sequence is 12 residues long. The V end lost 6 bases, the J end lost 2 bases, and 7 bases lay between the germline ends.

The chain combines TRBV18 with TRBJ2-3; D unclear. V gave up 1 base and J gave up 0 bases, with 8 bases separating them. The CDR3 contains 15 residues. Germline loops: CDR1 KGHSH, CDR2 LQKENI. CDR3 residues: CASSPLPPSTDTQYF. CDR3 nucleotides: TGTGCCAGCTCACCACTCCCCCCTAGCACAGATACGCAGTATTTT.

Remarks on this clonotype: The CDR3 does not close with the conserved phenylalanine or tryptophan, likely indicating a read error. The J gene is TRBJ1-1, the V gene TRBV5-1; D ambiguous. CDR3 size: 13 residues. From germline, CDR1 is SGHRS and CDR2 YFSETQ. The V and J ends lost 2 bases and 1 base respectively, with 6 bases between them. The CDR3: CASSLSPNTEAFL. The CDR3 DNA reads TGCGCCAGCAGCTTAAGCCCGAACACTGAAGCTTTCCTT.

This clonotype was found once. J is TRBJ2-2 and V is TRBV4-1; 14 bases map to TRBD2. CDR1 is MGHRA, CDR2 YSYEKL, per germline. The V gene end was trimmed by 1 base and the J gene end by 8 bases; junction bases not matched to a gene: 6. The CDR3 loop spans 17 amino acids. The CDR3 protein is CASSQGTSGGPGGELFF. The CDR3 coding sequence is TGCGCCAGCAGCCAAGGGACTAGCGGGGGGCCGGGAGGGGAGCTGTTTTTT.

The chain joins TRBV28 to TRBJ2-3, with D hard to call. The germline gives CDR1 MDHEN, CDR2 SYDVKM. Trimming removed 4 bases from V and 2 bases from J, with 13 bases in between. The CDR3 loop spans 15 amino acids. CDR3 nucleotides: TGTGCCAGCAGTTCCCATAGCCCTCACACAGATACGCAGTATTTT. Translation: CASSSHSPHTDTQYF. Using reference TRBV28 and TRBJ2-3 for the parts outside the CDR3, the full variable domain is DVKVTQSSRYLVKRTGEKVFLECVQDMDHENMFWYRQDPGLGLRLIYFSYDVKMKEKGDIPEGYSVSREKKERFSLILESASTNQTSMYLCASSSHSPHTDTQYFGPGTRLTVL.

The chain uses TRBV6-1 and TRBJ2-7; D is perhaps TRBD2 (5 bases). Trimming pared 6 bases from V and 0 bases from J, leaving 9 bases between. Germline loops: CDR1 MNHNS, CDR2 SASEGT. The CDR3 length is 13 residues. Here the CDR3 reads CASRAEGSYEQYV. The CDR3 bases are TGTGCCAGCAGGGCCGAGGGCTCCTACGAGCAGTACGTC.

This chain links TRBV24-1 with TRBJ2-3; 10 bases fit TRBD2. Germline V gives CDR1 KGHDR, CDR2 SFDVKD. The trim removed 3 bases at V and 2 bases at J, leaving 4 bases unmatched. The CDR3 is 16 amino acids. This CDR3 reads CATSDTTSGYTDTQYF. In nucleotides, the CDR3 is TGTGCCACCAGTGATACGACTAGCGGGTACACAGATACGCAGTATTTT.

CDR3 region: CASSLDARTYEQYF. The DNA of the CDR3 is TGTGCCAGCAGCTTAGATGCGAGGACCTACGAGCAGTACTTC. V and J are TRBV7-6 and TRBJ2-7; the D is unclear. V was clipped by 1 base and J by 2 bases, with 9 bases between them. The germline V gene encodes CDR1 SGHVS and CDR2 FNYEAQ. This CDR3 is 14 amino acids long.

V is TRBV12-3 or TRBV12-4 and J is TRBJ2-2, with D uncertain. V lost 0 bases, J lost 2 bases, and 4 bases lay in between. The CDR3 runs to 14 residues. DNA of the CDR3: TGTGCCAGCAGTTTAGCAGAAAACACCGGGGAGCTGTTTTTT. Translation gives CASSLAENTGELFF.

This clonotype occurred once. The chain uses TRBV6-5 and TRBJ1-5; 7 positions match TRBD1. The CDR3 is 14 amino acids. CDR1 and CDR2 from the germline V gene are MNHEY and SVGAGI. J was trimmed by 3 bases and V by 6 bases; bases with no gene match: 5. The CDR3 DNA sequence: TGTGCCAGCAGCCAGGGACAGAACAATCAGCCCCAGCATTTT. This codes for CASSQGQNNQPQHF.

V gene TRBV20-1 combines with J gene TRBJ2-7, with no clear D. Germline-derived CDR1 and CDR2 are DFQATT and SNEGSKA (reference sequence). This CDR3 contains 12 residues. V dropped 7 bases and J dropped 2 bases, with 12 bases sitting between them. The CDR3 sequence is CSGTGDTYEQYF. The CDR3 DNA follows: TGCAGTGGGACGGGTGATACCTACGAGCAGTACTTC.

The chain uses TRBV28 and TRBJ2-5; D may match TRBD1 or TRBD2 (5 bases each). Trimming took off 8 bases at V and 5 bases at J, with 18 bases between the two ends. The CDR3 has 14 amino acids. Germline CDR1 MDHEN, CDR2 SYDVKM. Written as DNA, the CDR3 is TGTGCCAGCTCAACTGGGGGTTTTCTGGAGACCCAGTACTTC. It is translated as CASSTGGFLETQYF.

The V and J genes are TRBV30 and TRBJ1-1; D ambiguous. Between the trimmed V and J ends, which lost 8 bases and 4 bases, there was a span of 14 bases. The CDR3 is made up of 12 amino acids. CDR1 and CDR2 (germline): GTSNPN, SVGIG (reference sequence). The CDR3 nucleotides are TGTGCCCGAACGGGCTTGAGCACTGAAGCTTTCTTT. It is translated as CARTGLSTEAFF. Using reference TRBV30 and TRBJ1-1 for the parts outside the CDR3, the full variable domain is SQTIHQWPATLVQPVGSPLSLECTVEGTSNPNLYWYRQAAGRGLQLLFYSVGIGQISSEVPQNLSASRPQDRQFILSSKKLLLSDSGFYLCARTGLSTEAFFGQGTRLTVV.

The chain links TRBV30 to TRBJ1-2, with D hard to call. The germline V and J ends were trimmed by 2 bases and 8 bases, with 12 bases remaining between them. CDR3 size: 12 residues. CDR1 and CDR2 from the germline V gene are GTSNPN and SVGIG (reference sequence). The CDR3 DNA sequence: TGTGCCTGGAGTCTCCCAGGCGGGGGCTACACCTTC. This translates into CAWSLPGGGYTF.

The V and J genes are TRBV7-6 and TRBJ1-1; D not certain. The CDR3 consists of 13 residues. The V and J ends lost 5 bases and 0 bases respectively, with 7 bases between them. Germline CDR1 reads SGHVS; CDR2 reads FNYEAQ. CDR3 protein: CASSADLNTEAFF. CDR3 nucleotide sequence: TGTGCCAGCAGCGCGGACCTGAACACTGAAGCTTTCTTT.

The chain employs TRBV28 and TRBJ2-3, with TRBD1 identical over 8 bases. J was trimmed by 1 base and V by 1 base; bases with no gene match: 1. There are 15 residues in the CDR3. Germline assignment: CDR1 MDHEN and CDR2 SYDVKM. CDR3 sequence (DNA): TGTGCCAGCAGTTTATCGACAGGGGGCACAGATACGCAGTATTTT. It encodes CASSLSTGGTDTQYF. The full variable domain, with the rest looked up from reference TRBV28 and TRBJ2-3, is DVKVTQSSRYLVKRTGEKVFLECVQDMDHENMFWYRQDPGLGLRLIYFSYDVKMKEKGDIPEGYSVSREKKERFSLILESASTNQTSMYLCASSLSTGGTDTQYFGPGTRLTVL.

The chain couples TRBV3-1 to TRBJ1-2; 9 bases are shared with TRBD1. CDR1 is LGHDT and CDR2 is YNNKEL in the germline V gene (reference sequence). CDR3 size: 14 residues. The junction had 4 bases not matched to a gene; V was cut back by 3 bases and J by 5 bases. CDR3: CASSQRDRAYGYTF. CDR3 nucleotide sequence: TGTGCCAGCAGCCAGAGGGACAGGGCATATGGCTACACCTTC.

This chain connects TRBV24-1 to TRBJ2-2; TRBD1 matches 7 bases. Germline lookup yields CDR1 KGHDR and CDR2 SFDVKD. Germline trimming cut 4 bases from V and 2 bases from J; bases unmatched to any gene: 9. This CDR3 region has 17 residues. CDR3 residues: CATSDPKTGFNTGELFF. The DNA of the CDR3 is TGTGCCACCAGTGACCCCAAGACAGGGTTCAACACCGGGGAGCTGTTTTTT.

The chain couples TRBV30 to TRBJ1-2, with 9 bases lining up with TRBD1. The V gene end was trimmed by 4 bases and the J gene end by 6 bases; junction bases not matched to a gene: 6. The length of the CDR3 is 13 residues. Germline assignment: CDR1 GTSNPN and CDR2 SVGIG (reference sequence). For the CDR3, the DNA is TGTGCCTGGACCCCAGGGACAGGGAATGGCTACACCTTC. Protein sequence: CAWTPGTGNGYTF.

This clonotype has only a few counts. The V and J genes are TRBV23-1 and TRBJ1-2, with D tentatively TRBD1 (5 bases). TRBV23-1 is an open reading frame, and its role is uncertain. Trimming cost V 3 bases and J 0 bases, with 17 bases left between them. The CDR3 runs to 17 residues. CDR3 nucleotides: TGCGCCAGCAGTCACGGGTGGTACAGGTCAGCTAACTATGGCTACACCTTC. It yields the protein CASSHGWYRSANYGYTF.